This is a list of T cell receptor beta chains from one sample in a study of read filtering for tumor transcriptome and immune sequencing. TCRdb reprocessed the reads with MiXCR, giving one entry per CDR3 protein. In the table there are over 50,000 distinct CDR3 sequences, approximately 13% of which are singletons. The sequencing sample was made of a population of CD138-negative cells sorted from bone marrow. The receptors come from a donor at least 40 years old with multiple myeloma. Both conserved end residues are part of each CDR3. D genes are given only for firm matches. The listing skips clone size in some rows; elsewhere it reads once, few, many or a size class.

clone size	D gene	V gene	J gene	CDR3 DNA	CDR3 protein
many	-	TRBV6-1	TRBJ2-1	TGTGCCAGCAGTGAATATATCAATGAGCAGTTCTTC	CASSEYINEQFF
many	TRBD1	TRBV5-1	TRBJ1-5	TGCGCCAGCAGCTTGGCGACAGGGGGCAATCAGCCCCAGCATTTT	CASSLATGGNQPQHF
many	TRBD2	TRBV9	TRBJ2-7	TGTGCCAGCAGTGGTGTAGCGGGGAGTTACGAGCAGTACTTC	CASSGVAGSYEQYF
many	-	TRBV7-3	TRBJ2-6	TGTGCCAGCAGCCCTACAGGGAACCGGGGGGACGTCCTGACTTTC	CASSPTGNRGDVLTF
many	TRBD1	TRBV6-6	TRBJ2-1	TGTGCCGGACGGGCAGGGGGCGCCTACAATGAGCAGTTCTTC	CAGRAGGAYNEQFF
many	TRBD2	TRBV11-3	TRBJ2-5	TGTGCCAGCACCCCGGGACTAGCAGTTGTTGAGGAGACCCAGTACTTC	CASTPGLAVVEETQYF
many	-	TRBV29-1	TRBJ2-7	TGCAGCGTTGAAGTAACTGAAGCCATATCCTACGAGCAGTACTTC	CSVEVTEAISYEQYF
many	-	TRBV29-1	TRBJ2-7	TGCAGCGTTGTGAGTTACTACGAGCAGTACTTC	CSVVSYYEQYF
many	-	TRBV3-1	TRBJ1-1	TGTGCCAGCAGCCAAGTTCCAGGGAACACTGAAGCTTTCTTT	CASSQVPGNTEAFF
-	TRBD2	TRBV15	TRBJ2-3	TGTGCCACCAGCAGAGTGGTTCTTACTAGCGGGGGGACAGATACGCAGTATTTT	CATSRVVLTSGGTDTQYF
many	TRBD2	TRBV9	TRBJ2-1	TGTGCCAGCAGCGCGAGCGGGAGGAGCGACAATGAGCAGTTCTTC	CASSASGRSDNEQFF
many	-	TRBV28	TRBJ1-2	TGTGCCAGCAGTGACCAGGCAGACCGAACTTATGGCTACACCTTC	CASSDQADRTYGYTF
few	-	TRBV28	TRBJ1-1	TGTGCCAGCGCCAGGAGCATGAACACTGAAGCTTTCTTT	CASARSMNTEAFF
-	TRBD1	TRBV7-3	TRBJ2-3	TGTGCCAGCAGCTTAAAGACAGGGTCAGATACGCAGTATTTT	CASSLKTGSDTQYF
many	TRBD1	TRBV20-1	TRBJ2-3	TGCGCGCAGATTATAGGACAGGATTACACAGATACGCAGTATTTT	CAQIIGQDYTDTQYF
-	-	TRBV6-2/TRBV6-3	TRBJ2-5	TGTGCCAGCAGTTACCTTAAGCCAGGCCAAGAGACCCAGTACTTC	CASSYLKPGQETQYF
many	-	TRBV19	TRBJ2-2	TGTGCCAGTCATTATCCGGGGTACACCGGGGAGCTGTTTTTT	CASHYPGYTGELFF
many	TRBD1	TRBV7-6	TRBJ1-3	TGTGCCAGCAGCTTCGGGACAGGCTCCTCTGGAAACACCATATATTTT	CASSFGTGSSGNTIYF
-	-	TRBV19	TRBJ2-7	TGTGCCAGTAGTATGTTCAGGACGGGCAGCTCCTACGAGCAGTACTTC	CASSMFRTGSSYEQYF
few	TRBD1	TRBV20-1	TRBJ2-7	TGCAGTGCTAGAGACCGGGACAGGGGTACCTACGAGCAGTACTTC	CSARDRDRGTYEQYF
many	-	TRBV4-1	TRBJ2-1	TGCGCCAGCAGCCCGGAGGAAGCCTCATACAATGAGCAGTTCTTC	CASSPEEASYNEQFF
many	-	TRBV29-1	TRBJ2-5	TGCAGCGTTGGTCAAATTCAAGAGACCCAGTACTTC	CSVGQIQETQYF
many	TRBD2	TRBV7-3	TRBJ2-1	TGTGCCAGCAGCTTGACGGGAGGGTCCTACAATGAGCAGTTCTTC	CASSLTGGSYNEQFF
few	TRBD1	TRBV7-3	TRBJ2-2	TGTGCCAGCAGCCTCCGGGACAGGGACACCGGGGAGCTGTTTTTT	CASSLRDRDTGELFF
many	-	TRBV21-1	TRBJ2-3	TGTGCCAGCAGCCCCCACTGCCAAGATCCGATCCTCCCTAGCACAGATACGCAGTATTTT	CASSPHCQDPILPSTDTQYF
many	-	TRBV7-9	TRBJ2-1	TGTGCCAGCAGCTTATGGGGGTCAGGGTTAAATGAGCAGTTCTTC	CASSLWGSGLNEQFF
medium-sized	TRBD2	TRBV19	TRBJ2-1	TGTGCCAGTAGCGTCCCGGGACTAGGAATCTACAATGAGCAGTTCTTC	CASSVPGLGIYNEQFF
many	-	TRBV27	TRBJ2-2	TGTGCCAGCAGTTTATCGCCCACAGGCTACACCGGGGAGCTGTTTTTT	CASSLSPTGYTGELFF
-	-	TRBV11-3	TRBJ2-1	TGCGCCAGCAGCTTGGATCGACCCGGCACCCGGGGCACAAAGAACAATGAGCAGTTCTTC	CASSLDRPGTRGTKNNEQFF
many	-	TRBV29-1	TRBJ1-2	TGCAGCGTTGCACATTATGGCTACACCTTC	CSVAHYGYTF
many	-	TRBV12-3/TRBV12-4	TRBJ1-5	TGTGCCAGCAGTTTATTCGGTCAGCCCCAGCATTTT	CASSLFGQPQHF
many	-	TRBV29-1	TRBJ2-7	TGCAGCGTTGACCTAGGGGAGTTCGAGCAGTACTTC	CSVDLGEFEQYF
many	-	TRBV5-5	TRBJ1-1	TGTGCCAGCAGCTTGTACTTCAGGGAGAACACTGAAGCTTTCTTT	CASSLYFRENTEAFF
many	-	TRBV7-9	TRBJ2-1	TGTGCCAGCAGCTTACTGGACCAGAGCTCCTACAATGAGCAGTTCTTC	CASSLLDQSSYNEQFF
-	TRBD2	TRBV5-1	TRBJ2-3	TGCGCCAGCAGCTTGGCCGCAGGACTAGCGGGACCCACAGATACGCAGTATTTT	CASSLAAGLAGPTDTQYF
many	-	TRBV30	TRBJ2-1	TGTGCCTGGAACCCACAGGGCTATGAGCAGTTCTTC	CAWNPQGYEQFF
-	-	TRBV19	TRBJ2-5	TGTGCCAGTAGTATTGGACAGACTAGGAGCGAGACCCAGTACTTC	CASSIGQTRSETQYF
medium-sized	TRBD2	TRBV5-5	TRBJ2-1	TGTGCCAGCAGCTTGGTGGGGGGGATAGAATACAATGAGCAGTTCTTC	CASSLVGGIEYNEQFF
many	-	TRBV15	TRBJ1-1	TGTGCCACCAGCTATACAGGGTTCCTCACTGAAGCTTTCTTT	CATSYTGFLTEAFF
-	TRBD1	TRBV11-2	TRBJ2-2	TGTGCCAGCAGCCCCAAAGATGGGGACAGACGGAACACCGGGGAGCTGTTTTTT	CASSPKDGDRRNTGELFF
many	TRBD1	TRBV5-5	TRBJ2-1	TGTGCCAGCAGACCCGGGACAGGTAACAATGAGCAGTTCTTC	CASRPGTGNNEQFF
many	-	TRBV7-3	TRBJ2-2	TGTGCCAGCAGCTTTAGGCCTGTCGGTAACACCGGGGAGCTGTTTTTT	CASSFRPVGNTGELFF
many	-	TRBV12-5	TRBJ2-7	TGTGCTAGTGGTTCCAGAATCGGGGTCGAGCAGTACTTC	CASGSRIGVEQYF
-	TRBD2	TRBV5-1	TRBJ2-3	TGCGCCAGCAGCTCCGGGACTAGCGGCAGCACAGATACGCAGTATTTT	CASSSGTSGSTDTQYF
many	-	TRBV29-1	TRBJ2-1	TGCAGCGTTGAACAGGGGCAGAAGCAGTTCTTC	CSVEQGQKQFF
many	TRBD2	TRBV25-1	TRBJ2-7	TGTGCCAGCAGTGAGACGGGGAGGGGGTACTTC	CASSETGRGYF
many	TRBD2	TRBV11-3	TRBJ2-1	TGTGCCAGCAGGTTTGGTGCGGGAGGGTACAATGAGCAGTTCTTC	CASRFGAGGYNEQFF
few	-	TRBV5-1	TRBJ2-2	TGCGCCAGCAGCGAGGGACTGAGCACCGGGGAGCTGTTTTTT	CASSEGLSTGELFF
-	TRBD1	TRBV29-1	TRBJ2-1	TGCAGCGTCGTTTCCGACAGGGCCTACAATGAGCAGTTCTTC	CSVVSDRAYNEQFF
many	-	TRBV27	TRBJ2-1	TGTGCCAGCAGTTTTACACGGGAGTCCTACAATGAGCAGTTCTTC	CASSFTRESYNEQFF
-	TRBD2	TRBV6-2/TRBV6-3	TRBJ2-1	TGTGCCAGCAGACCGACTAGCGGGGGCCACAATGAGCAGTTCTTC	CASRPTSGGHNEQFF
few	-	TRBV30	TRBJ1-6	TGTGCCTGGAGGGGAATTAGCTGGAATAATTCACCCCTCCACTTT	CAWRGISWNNSPLHF
many	-	TRBV27	TRBJ2-2	TGTGCCAGCAGTTTTCTGGGCGCGAGCACCGGGGAGCTGTTTTTT	CASSFLGASTGELFF
many	-	TRBV20-1	TRBJ1-4	TGCAGTGCTGTGGGCGGCTCAACTAATGAAAAACTGTTTTTT	CSAVGGSTNEKLFF
few	TRBD2	TRBV7-8	TRBJ2-2	TGTGCCAGCAGCCCCGGACTAGCGGGAGGCATAAACACCGGGGAGCTGTTTTTT	CASSPGLAGGINTGELFF